One sample yielded the 26 T cell receptor beta chains listed below, sequenced in a study of beta chain features in type 1 diabetes. Every bit of the isolated RNA underwent reverse transcription, so sequencing read expressed TCRB transcripts. Produced via immunoSEQ multiplex PCR; TCRdb's table is partial and in-frame only. Among 120,000 to 150,000 clones listed, around 9.3% were seen once. Sequenced: naive CD4+ T cells from blood. These receptors originate from a man younger than 35 in good health.

This clone was seen many times. V is TRBV28 and J is TRBJ2-4, with a tentative D call TRBD1 (6 bases). The V end lost 6 bases, the J end lost 2 bases, and 8 bases lay between the germline ends. This CDR3 has 13 residues. Germline V CDR1 and CDR2: MDHEN, SYDVKM. The chain's CDR3 is CASRQGTKNIQYF. The CDR3 region has the DNA TGTGCCAGCAGACAGGGAACCAAAAACATTCAGTACTTC.

This clone was counted a few times. This chain joins TRBV6-5 and TRBJ2-5; the match to TRBD2 covers 7 bases. This CDR3 has 13 residues. CDR1 MNHEY and CDR2 SVGAGI come from the germline V gene. V lost 8 bases to trimming and J lost 9 bases; unmatched junction nucleotides: 12. CDR3 nucleotide sequence: TGTGCCAGCCGTCCGGGGGGTGCTGGGGCCCAGTACTTC. Its translation: CASRPGGAGAQYF.

The V call is TRBV29-1, the J call TRBJ1-2; D not resolved. CDR1 and CDR2 from the germline V gene are SQVTM and ANQGSEA. The CDR3 contains 13 residues. V shed 1 base and J shed 2 bases, with 8 bases lying between them. The DNA for the CDR3 is TGCAGCGTTGAAGGGAGGCCAAACTATGGCTACACCTTC. Amino acid sequence: CSVEGRPNYGYTF.

The V call is TRBV19, the J call TRBJ2-3; tentatively, D is TRBD2 (7 bases). Germline CDR1 is LNHDA and CDR2 is SQIVND (reference sequence). This CDR3 has 16 amino acids. With 2 bases removed from V and 3 bases from J, the gap between germline ends came to 15 bases. The CDR3 protein is CASSILRGGRTDTQYF. CDR3 nucleotides: TGTGCCAGTAGTATACTGAGGGGGGGCCGTACAGATACGCAGTATTTT.

The genes are TRBV9 and TRBJ2-3; 7 bases match TRBD2. Per the germline V gene, CDR1 is SGDLS and CDR2 is YYNGEE. The CDR3 extends over 16 amino acids. V trimming: 4 bases; J trimming: 5 bases; junction bases outside the gene matches: 13. The CDR3 DNA reads TGTGCCAGCAGCCCACCCCGGCGGGGAGGGGAAGATACGCAGTATTTT. The encoded protein is CASSPPRRGGEDTQYF.

This clone was recorded a few times. The chain has TRBV5-3 and TRBJ2-5, with a possible D match to TRBD1 (6 bases). TRBV5-3 is noted as an ORF with a role that remains uncertain. V was shortened by 5 bases and J by 3 bases, with 23 bases between the two germline ends. The CDR3 totals 17 residues. CDR3 nucleotide sequence: TGTGCCAGAAGGTTTTTCGGGACACCCTGGGGCGAAGAGACCCAGTACTTC. This codes for CARRFFGTPWGEETQYF.

The chain is built from TRBV4-3 and TRBJ1-1; D might be TRBD1 (5 bases). There are 16 residues in the CDR3. V lost 1 base and J 3 bases, leaving 15 bases between the germline ends. Germline V lookup: CDR1 LGHNA, CDR2 YSLEER. CDR3 sequence (DNA): TGCGCCAGCAGCCAAGCCCTACAGAAAGGGGACACTGAAGCTTTCTTT. As protein: CASSQALQKGDTEAFF.

The chain carries TRBV6-1 and TRBJ1-5, with D perhaps matching TRBD1 (5 bases). Germline V gene data show CDR1 as MNHNS and CDR2 as SASEGT. CDR3 length: 15 residues. V dropped 4 bases and J dropped 0 bases, with 10 bases sitting between them. The CDR3: CASSAQGGSNQPQHF. The CDR3 DNA reads TGTGCCAGCAGTGCCCAGGGAGGTAGCAATCAGCCCCAGCATTTT.

The rearrangement uses TRBV11-3 and TRBJ2-1; TRBD1 is a possible D gene (5 bases). This CDR3 region has 15 residues. V dropped 5 bases and J dropped 0 bases, with 11 bases sitting between them. The germline V gene encodes CDR1 SGHNT and CDR2 YENEEA. The CDR3 coding sequence is TGTGCCAGCAGCCTGGACACCGACTCCTACAATGAGCAGTTCTTC. This encodes CASSLDTDSYNEQFF. Filled out from reference TRBV11-3 and TRBJ2-1, the complete variable domain reads EAGVVQSPRYKIIEKKQPVAFWCNPISGHNTLYWYLQNLGQGPELLIRYENEEAVDDSQLPKDRFSAERLKGVDSTLKIQPAELGDSAVYLCASSLDTDSYNEQFFGPGTRLTVL.

There are many counts of this clone. V is TRBV4-3 and J is TRBJ2-3; 10 nucleotides align to TRBD1. The J segment lost 1 base and the V segment lost 5 bases, leaving 3 bases of the junction unmatched. The CDR3 sequence is 15 residues long. Germline CDR1 reads LGHNA; CDR2 reads YSLEER. The CDR3 DNA reads as TGCGCCAGCAGCAGGGGGACAGGGGGCACAGATACGCAGTATTTT. Protein: CASSRGTGGTDTQYF.

The chain is built from TRBV30 and TRBJ1-2, with D possibly matching TRBD1 (5 bases). CDR3 length: 15 residues. V was cut by 0 bases and J by 4 bases, with 15 bases left in between. CDR1 and CDR2 (germline): GTSNPN, SVGIG (reference sequence). The CDR3 sequence: CAWSVTPGMGYGYTF. In DNA form, the CDR3 reads TGTGCCTGGAGTGTAACCCCAGGGATGGGCTATGGCTACACCTTC.

This clone was recorded a few times. V usage is TRBV7-2 and J usage is TRBJ1-2, with D possibly being TRBD1 (5 bases). CDR3 length: 15 residues. The germline V gene has CDR1 SGHTA and CDR2 FQGNSA. Trimming removed 2 bases from V and 5 bases from J, with 15 bases in between. For the CDR3, the DNA is TGTGCCAGCAGCTTATCGGTAGGGGCATGGTATGGCTACACCTTC. Its translation: CASSLSVGAWYGYTF.

This clone was seen more than once but under ten times. The chain joins TRBV7-2 to TRBJ2-4; possible D gene TRBD1, 6 bases. The CDR3 contains 18 residues. Between the trimmed V and J ends, which lost 5 bases and 0 bases, there was a span of 20 bases. Germline values: CDR1 SGHTA, CDR2 FQGNSA. The CDR3 is CASSLGQPGDLAKNIQYF. As DNA, the CDR3 is TGTGCCAGCAGCCTGGGACAACCCGGCGATTTAGCCAAAAACATTCAGTACTTC.

The table lists this clone with a few counts. This chain uses TRBV7-3 with TRBJ2-7; 13 positions agree with TRBD2. This CDR3 has 15 amino acids. The germline CDR1 and CDR2 sequences are SGHTA and FQGTGA. The J segment lost 2 bases and the V segment lost 5 bases, leaving 3 bases of the junction unmatched. The CDR3 DNA reads as TGTGCCAGCAGCCGCGGGACTAGCGGGGCCTACGAGCAGTACTTC. Amino acids: CASSRGTSGAYEQYF.

The sample holds a few counts of this clone. The CDR3 region has the DNA TGTGCCAGCAGCTTAGCCAGTGGAGCCAAAAACATTCAGTACTTC. Translation: CASSLASGAKNIQYF. V gene TRBV7-2 combines with J gene TRBJ2-4; no clear D. Germline V gives CDR1 SGHTA, CDR2 FQGNSA. Trimming took off 0 bases at V and 0 bases at J, with 6 bases between the two ends. The CDR3 consists of 15 residues. Full variable domain (missing parts from reference TRBV7-2 and TRBJ2-4): GAGVSQSPSNKVTEKGKDVELRCDPISGHTALYWYRQSLGQGLEFLIYFQGNSAPDKSGLPSDRFSAERTGGSVSTLTIQRTQQEDSAVYLCASSLASGAKNIQYFGAGTRLSVL.

This clone was counted only a few times. The chain is built from TRBV5-4 and TRBJ1-2, with a weak D call TRBD1 (6 bases). V lost 6 bases and J 6 bases, leaving 12 bases between the germline ends. Germline V gene sequence: CDR1 SGHNT, CDR2 YYREEE (reference sequence). This CDR3 is 12 amino acids long. The CDR3 bases are TGTGCCAGCAACCTCAGGGGAAATGGCTACACCTTC. It encodes CASNLRGNGYTF.

This clone came up a few times. The chain joins TRBV7-9 to TRBJ1-2; D ambiguous. Germline-derived CDR1 and CDR2 are SEHNR and FQNEAQ (reference sequence). This CDR3 region has 15 residues. The V end was cut by 3 bases, the J end by 2 bases, with 13 bases between. CDR3 protein: CASSFSETRNYGYTF. CDR3 sequence (DNA): TGTGCCAGCAGCTTTTCCGAGACAAGGAACTATGGCTACACCTTC.

This clone was counted between two and nine times. CDR3 loop: CASSAGSIYEQYF. As DNA, the CDR3 is TGTGCCAGCAGTGCGGGGTCTATTTACGAGCAGTACTTC. The rearrangement links TRBV25-1 to TRBJ2-7; tentative D call: TRBD2 (5 bases). The CDR3 is 13 residues long. Trimming removed 4 bases from V and 4 bases from J, with 11 bases in between. Germline CDR1 and CDR2: MGHDK and SYGVNS.

In this sample, this clone turned up a few times. This chain links TRBV7-2 with TRBJ1-2, with a possible D match to TRBD1 (5 bases). The CDR3 consists of 14 residues. V lost 2 bases, J lost 2 bases, and 9 bases lay in between. The V gene's germline CDR1 is SGHTA and CDR2 FQGNSA. The CDR3 region is CASSLFRQNYGYTF. Written as DNA, the CDR3 is TGTGCCAGCAGCTTATTTCGACAGAACTATGGCTACACCTTC.

This clone turned up a few times. V gene TRBV19 combines with J gene TRBJ2-3; 8 bases align to TRBD1. V was clipped by 1 base and J by 4 bases; unmatched bases: 1. This CDR3 has 14 residues. Germline-derived CDR1 and CDR2 are LNHDA and SQIVND (reference sequence). The CDR3 DNA sequence: TGTGCCAGTAGTATAGCCAGGGGGCCAGATACGCAGTATTTT. Encoded protein: CASSIARGPDTQYF.

This clone was counted between two and nine times. The CDR3 bases are TGTGCCAGCAGCGTAACGGGTAGGCACACCAACACTGAAGCTTTCTTT. It specifies CASSVTGRHTNTEAFF. The chain employs TRBV9 and TRBJ1-1; no definite D call. CDR3 length equals 16 residues. Per germline, CDR1 SGDLS and CDR2 YYNGEE. The ends were cut back, 1 base at V and 2 bases at J, with 15 bases in the middle.

The chain recombines TRBV11-2 with TRBJ2-7; D might be TRBD1 (6 bases). The V end lost 6 bases, the J end lost 4 bases, and 16 bases lay between the germline ends. Germline CDR1 reads SGHAT; CDR2 reads FQNNGV. The CDR3 is 14 amino acids. The CDR3 region has the DNA TGTGCCAGCAGGCCCCGGGACAAACAATACGAGCAGTACTTC. Its protein is CASRPRDKQYEQYF.

The count of this clone is one. The genes are TRBV28 and TRBJ2-5; TRBD1 aligns across 7 bases. The germline V gene has CDR1 MDHEN and CDR2 SYDVKM. Unmatched junction bases numbered 11, after V lost 2 bases and J lost 2 bases. CDR3 length: 17 amino acids. The CDR3 spells CASSLSPEGADQETQYF. The CDR3, as DNA: TGTGCCAGCAGTTTAAGTCCTGAGGGGGCGGATCAAGAGACCCAGTACTTC.

V usage is TRBV6-6 and J usage is TRBJ2-7, with a weak D call TRBD2 (7 bases). CDR3 length: 16 residues. Between the trimmed V and J ends, which lost 0 bases and 0 bases, there was a span of 12 bases. Germline V gives CDR1 MNHNY, CDR2 SVGAGI (reference sequence). In DNA form, the CDR3 reads TGTGCCAGCAGTTACTCGAGGGGGGGGTCCTCCTACGAGCAGTACTTC. Its translation is CASSYSRGGSSYEQYF.

V gene TRBV18 combines with J gene TRBJ2-5, with TRBD1 matching 7 bases. V shed 3 bases, J shed 1 base, and the junction held 2 bases outside the gene matches. This CDR3 is built from 14 residues. Germline CDR1 and CDR2: KGHSH and LQKENI. The CDR3 sequence is CASSPTGFQETQYF. DNA for the CDR3: TGTGCCAGCTCACCGACAGGGTTCCAAGAGACCCAGTACTTC. Together with reference TRBV18 and TRBJ2-5, the CDR3 gives the full variable domain: NAGVMQNPRHLVRRRGQEARLRCSPMKGHSHVYWYRQLPEEGLKFMVYLQKENIIDESGMPKERFSAEFPKEGPSILRIQQVVRGDSAAYFCASSPTGFQETQYFGPGTRLLVL.

This clone was observed once. The CDR3 DNA follows: TGTGCCAGCACCAGGACAGGGGGGAATGAGCAGTTCTTC. Translating it yields CASTRTGGNEQFF. This sequence joins TRBV7-3 and TRBJ2-1, with TRBD1 identical over 10 bases. Germline CDR1 reads SGHTA; CDR2 reads FQGTGA. The CDR3 has 13 residues. Unmatched junction bases numbered 4, after V lost 7 bases and J lost 7 bases.